Listed below are T cell receptor beta chains from one sample, sequenced in a study of blood T cells in healthy people across ages. A single record per CDR3 protein comes from TCRdb applying MiXCR to the 5' RACE reads. The sample has 600,000 to 900,000 distinct CDR3 sequences; 20% to 30% are singletons. This sample was also put to use in a study of T cells of mothers and their children.

Specimen: blood. These receptors originate from a boy between 10 and 17 years old in good health. CDR3s include the opening cysteine and the closing phenylalanine or tryptophan. The D gene is left open where the match is weak. Only part of the rows carry a size: once, few, many, or a class if the clone is expanded.

CDR3aa	CDR3nt	abundance	d_gene	j_gene	v_gene
CASSFWGTGATYEQYF	TGTGCCAGCAGTTTTTGGGGGACAGGGGCAACCTACGAGCAGTACTTC	few	TRBD1	TRBJ2-7	TRBV28
CASRGQGNQPQHF	TGTGCCAGCAGGGGACAGGGGAATCAGCCCCAGCATTTT	many	TRBD1	TRBJ1-5	TRBV12-3/TRBV12-4
CASSARQAKNIQYF	TGTGCCAGCAGCGCCCGTCAAGCCAAAAACATTCAGTACTTC	.	.	TRBJ2-4	TRBV11-2
CSVRVRGVRDEQFF	TGCAGCGTTAGGGTCCGGGGGGTGAGGGATGAGCAGTTCTTC	.	TRBD2	TRBJ2-1	TRBV29-1
CAYGPGQPNEKLFF	TGTGCGTATGGCCCCGGGCAGCCTAATGAAAAACTGTTTTTT	.	.	TRBJ1-4	TRBV30
CSTSGGEETQYF	TGCAGTACTAGCGGGGGGGAGGAGACCCAGTACTTC	.	TRBD2	TRBJ2-5	TRBV29-1
CSVGRGETDTQYF	TGCAGCGTTGGCCGGGGTGAGACAGATACGCAGTATTTT	few	.	TRBJ2-3	TRBV29-1
CASSSGTGDNYGYTF	TGTGCCAGCAGTTCAGGGACAGGGGATAACTATGGCTACACCTTC	.	TRBD1	TRBJ1-2	TRBV12-3/TRBV12-4
CATSGTSGYEQYF	TGTGCCACCTCCGGGACTAGCGGGTACGAGCAGTACTTC	.	TRBD2	TRBJ2-7	TRBV19
CASSSLTLNEQFF	TGTGCCAGCAGCTCTCTAACATTAAATGAGCAGTTCTTC	once	.	TRBJ2-1	TRBV5-6
CATRVQRDTEAFF	TGTGCCACCAGGGTGCAGAGGGACACTGAAGCTTTCTTT	few	.	TRBJ1-1	TRBV15
CAIGTYEQYF	TGTGCCATCGGGACCTACGAGCAGTACTTC	.	.	TRBJ2-7	TRBV10-3
CASSVGKGTREKLFF	TGTGCCAGCAGCGTAGGGAAGGGGACAAGGGAAAAACTGTTTTTT	few	.	TRBJ1-4	TRBV9
CASSLALLAGSTDTQYF	TGTGCCAGCAGTTTAGCCCTCCTAGCGGGGAGCACAGATACGCAGTATTTT	.	TRBD2	TRBJ2-3	TRBV12-3/TRBV12-4
CASSAFSGTGSYNEQFF	TGTGCCAGCAGTGCCTTTTCCGGGACAGGGTCCTACAATGAGCAGTTCTTC	.	TRBD1	TRBJ2-1	TRBV25-1
CASSPAGQKNTGELFF	TGTGCCAGCAGCCCCGCGGGACAGAAGAACACCGGGGAGCTGTTTTTT	few	.	TRBJ2-2	TRBV5-5
CASSLEAGGPHEQYF	TGCGCCAGCAGCCTGGAAGCGGGAGGGCCCCACGAGCAGTACTTC	.	TRBD2	TRBJ2-7	TRBV5-1
CSAREGGGAWTDTQYF	TGCAGTGCTAGAGAGGGCGGGGGGGCTTGGACAGATACGCAGTATTTT	few	TRBD2	TRBJ2-3	TRBV20-1
CASRAGSYNEQFF	TGTGCCAGCAGGGCGGGGTCCTACAATGAGCAGTTCTTC	few	.	TRBJ2-1	TRBV12-3/TRBV12-4
CASSPSSLYDEQYF	TGTGCCAGCAGCCCCAGCTCCCTATACGACGAGCAGTACTTC	.	.	TRBJ2-7	TRBV12-3/TRBV12-4
CSARVIKGAKNIQYF	TGCAGTGCTAGGGTAATAAAGGGGGCCAAAAACATTCAGTACTTC	few	.	TRBJ2-4	TRBV20-1
CASSYLRQGGRVEQYF	TGTGCCAGCAGTTATCTTCGACAGGGAGGAAGGGTGGAGCAGTACTTC	.	.	TRBJ2-5	TRBV6-5
CASSQDKSPSGVYNEQFF	TGCGCCAGCAGCCAAGATAAGAGCCCTAGCGGGGTCTACAATGAGCAGTTCTTC	.	TRBD2	TRBJ2-1	TRBV4-1
CASGLGVYTEAFF	TGTGCTAGTGGTTTGGGTGTTTACACTGAAGCTTTCTTT	.	.	TRBJ1-1	TRBV12-5
CASSFGRSHEQYF	TGTGCCAGCAGTTTTGGCAGATCCCACGAGCAGTACTTC	.	.	TRBJ2-7	TRBV27
CAIQPAGGSTDTQYF	TGTGCCATCCAACCCGCGGGCGGTAGCACAGATACGCAGTATTTT	few	.	TRBJ2-3	TRBV10-3
CASSAIGASGETQYF	TGTGCCAGCAGCGCGATAGGGGCTAGCGGGGAGACCCAGTACTTC	few	TRBD2	TRBJ2-5	TRBV9
CASEGGPYNEQFF	TGTGCCAGCGAAGGGGGCCCCTACAATGAGCAGTTCTTC	few	TRBD1	TRBJ2-1	TRBV6-2/TRBV6-3
CASSLQGEGEQFF	TGTGCCAGCAGCTTACAGGGGGAGGGTGAGCAGTTCTTC	.	.	TRBJ2-1	TRBV7-3
CASSETGQGGNTIYF	TGCGCCAGCAGCGAGACAGGACAGGGTGGAAACACCATATATTTT	few	TRBD1	TRBJ1-3	TRBV5-1
CASSYASSTDTQYF	TGTGCCAGCAGTTACGCCAGTAGCACAGATACGCAGTATTTT	few	.	TRBJ2-3	TRBV6-6
CAISEVAGNNEQFF	TGTGCCATCAGTGAGGTAGCGGGGAACAATGAGCAGTTCTTC	few	TRBD2	TRBJ2-1	TRBV10-3
CASSLRGQESEKLFF	TGTGCCAGCAGTTTACGGGGTCAGGAGAGTGAAAAACTGTTTTTT	few	.	TRBJ1-4	TRBV12-3/TRBV12-4
CASSLAPGQGQETQYF	TGTGCCAGCAGTTTAGCTCCGGGACAGGGGCAAGAGACCCAGTACTTC	.	TRBD1	TRBJ2-5	TRBV2
CSVEARGGSYEQYF	TGCAGCGTTGAGGCACGGGGAGGCTCCTACGAGCAGTACTTC	.	.	TRBJ2-7	TRBV29-1
CASSNQGAATEAFF	TGTGCCAGCAGTAACCAGGGTGCGGCCACTGAAGCTTTCTTT	.	.	TRBJ1-1	TRBV6-6
CSVSGTAGGYGYTF	TGCAGCGTCTCTGGGACAGCGGGTGGCTATGGCTACACCTTC	few	TRBD1	TRBJ1-2	TRBV29-1
CASRTTGGNSPLHF	TGTGCCAGCAGGACGACAGGGGGTAATTCACCCCTCCACTTT	.	TRBD1	TRBJ1-6	TRBV12-3/TRBV12-4
CSARRQGSVHEQYF	TGCAGTGCTAGGCGGCAGGGGTCGGTACACGAGCAGTACTTC	.	.	TRBJ2-7	TRBV20-1
CASSTHRSEKLFF	TGTGCCAGCAGCACCCACAGGAGTGAAAAACTGTTTTTT	.	.	TRBJ1-4	TRBV7-9
CASSSDPGHEAFF	TGTGCCAGCAGTTCAGATCCGGGACACGAAGCTTTCTTT	few	.	TRBJ1-1	TRBV6-6
CSARVGYGYTF	TGCAGTGCTAGAGTTGGCTATGGCTACACCTTC	.	.	TRBJ1-2	TRBV20-1
CSANIQGAGDTQYF	TGCAGTGCCAATATACAGGGGGCGGGAGATACGCAGTATTTT	.	TRBD1	TRBJ2-3	TRBV20-1